This paragraph covers one T cell receptor (beta chain) sequence. Its specificity is not known. This record belongs to a study of T cell responses to AZD1222 COVID-19 vaccine. Notes on the study in general: Only a handful of AZD1222 recipients, more than five in all, had baseline seropositivity.

The CDR3 is made up of 15 amino acids. Trimming removed 4 bases from V and 3 bases from J, with 15 bases in between. CDR1 is LNHDA and CDR2 is SQIVND in the germline V gene (reference sequence). The table came from immunoSEQ multiplex PCR; TCRdb's copy has only in-frame clones and leaves some out. This sample has around 250,000 clones, with just over 90% found just once. The genes are TRBV19 and TRBJ1-1; D is ambiguous. The sequences come from peripheral blood, collected on day 0 of AZD1222 vaccination. This sequence was found in an adult in good health. The CDR3 protein is CASSKGRQLDTEAFF. CDR3 nucleotides: TGTGCCAGTAGTAAAGGGCGACAATTGGACACTGAAGCTTTCTTT.